What follows are 21 T cell receptor beta chains derived from one specimen sequenced in a study of CXCR3-negative and CXCR3-positive naive CD8 T cells. Study observations and caveats: CXCR3-positive naive cells had TRB CDR3s that were more hydrophobic than CXCR3-negative naive cells had.

Antigen specificity for these receptors is unknown. Preparation of TRB cDNA libraries relied on 5' RACE carrying UMI labels. Each CDR3 protein gets one entry in TCRdb, which reprocessed the 5' RACE reads and gives no DNA. This sample's table reports around 160,000 distinct CDR3 sequences. The sequencing input was naive CXCR3+ CD8+ T cells from blood. Subset described: CD45RO-CCR7+CD27+CD95- naive CD8+ T cells expressing CXCR3 (TNR3+). These receptors all stem from a human donor in good health. Some clones in this sample may be carry-over from other donors' samples.

The chain links TRBV7-9 to TRBJ2-7; the D gene TCRdb calls, TRBD2, cannot be checked with no DNA. This CDR3 is built from 14 residues. Germline values: CDR1 SEHNR, CDR2 FQNEAQ (reference sequence). The CDR3 spells CASTKASAAYEQYF.

The genes are TRBV12-3 or TRBV12-4 and TRBJ2-7; checking the TCRdb D call of TRBD1 is not possible without DNA. CDR3 length equals 15 residues. CDR3 in amino acids: CASRYSGAPQVEQYF.

The chain couples TRBV20-1 to TRBJ1-5; the TCRdb call, TRBD1, lacks DNA for checking. Germline V gene lookup returns CDR1 DFQATT and CDR2 SNEGSKA (reference sequence). The CDR3 has 15 amino acids. The CDR3 spells CSALTGNRGDQPQHF.

The V call is TRBV7-9, the J call TRBJ2-7; TCRdb outputs TRBD1, but without DNA this stays unchecked. This CDR3 is 12 amino acids long. Germline loops: CDR1 SEHNR, CDR2 FQNEAQ (reference sequence). The CDR3 spells CASGAGTYEQYF.

V gene TRBV4-1 combines with J gene TRBJ2-7; TCRdb's assignment of TRBD1 cannot be checked, as there is no DNA. The germline gives CDR1 MGHRA, CDR2 YSYEKL. The CDR3 consists of 15 residues. CDR3 amino acids: CASSQEAGGRNEQYF.

The V and J genes are TRBV15 and TRBJ1-6; TCRdb proposes TRBD1, but this gene call is untestable without DNA. Germline CDR1 is LNHNV and CDR2 is YYDKDF (reference sequence). This CDR3 region has 14 residues. The chain's CDR3 is CATSSDRGGSPLHF.

The chain couples TRBV27 to TRBJ2-6; TCRdb designates TRBD2, a call that cannot be tested without DNA. CDR1 and CDR2 from the germline V gene are MNHEY and SMNVEV (reference sequence). This CDR3 has 17 residues. The CDR3 is CASSFIGATSGANVLTF.

V usage is TRBV3-1 and J usage is TRBJ2-7; TCRdb's D call of TRBD2 is untestable without DNA. Per the germline V gene, CDR1 is LGHDT and CDR2 is YNNKEL (reference sequence). This CDR3 is 15 amino acids long. The CDR3 region is CASSQGPSGGYEQYF.

J is TRBJ2-7 and V is TRBV5-1. This CDR3 contains 12 residues. Germline V gene sequence: CDR1 SGHRS, CDR2 YFSETQ. CDR3: CASGKDPYEQYF.

The rearrangement joins TRBV12-3 or TRBV12-4 to TRBJ1-3; TCRdb's D call, TRBD1, is unchecked because there is no DNA. The CDR3 runs to 15 residues. CDR3 amino acids: CASSSTLQGENTIYF.

The chain is built from TRBV23-1 and TRBJ2-5; TCRdb designates TRBD1, a call that cannot be tested without DNA. TRBV23-1 qualifies as an ORF whose function is uncertain. The CDR3 loop spans 18 amino acids. The CDR3 spells CASSQSSGQGSSGETQYF.

The chain has TRBV29-1 and TRBJ1-1. Germline V gene lookup returns CDR1 SQVTM and CDR2 ANQGSEA. This CDR3 has 14 amino acids. The CDR3 reads CSVFVTEPNTEAFF. Combining the CDR3 with reference TRBV29-1 and TRBJ1-1 gives the whole variable domain SAVISQKPSRDICQRGTSLTIQCQVDSQVTMMFWYRQQPGQSLTLIATANQGSEATYESGFVIDKFPISRPNLTFSTLTVSNMSPEDSSIYLCSVFVTEPNTEAFFGQGTRLTVV.

CDR3 amino acids: CASSSSQGYEQYF. This chain joins TRBV7-9 and TRBJ2-7; TCRdb gives TRBD1 as the D gene, but with no DNA this cannot be confirmed. Germline CDR1 SEHNR, CDR2 FQNEAQ (reference sequence). This CDR3 has 13 residues.

This CDR3 reads CSAREGDSPLHF. The chain couples TRBV20-1 to TRBJ1-6; TCRdb outputs TRBD1, but without DNA this stays unchecked. Germline-derived CDR1 and CDR2 are DFQATT and SNEGSKA (reference sequence). CDR3 length: 12 amino acids.

This chain joins TRBV7-9 and TRBJ2-1. The germline V gene has CDR1 SEHNR and CDR2 FQNEAQ (reference sequence). There are 11 residues in the CDR3. The CDR3 here is CASTDRNEQFF.

J is TRBJ2-2 and V is TRBV28. The germline gives CDR1 MDHEN, CDR2 SYDVKM. The CDR3 has 17 residues. This CDR3 reads CASSLRYGGLGTGELFF.

This chain joins TRBV4-2 and TRBJ2-2. The CDR3 contains 14 residues. Germline V lookup: CDR1 LGHNA, CDR2 YNFKEQ. CDR3 amino acids: CASSQVVGEGELFF.

The chain uses TRBV5-1 and TRBJ1-1. Germline CDR1 reads SGHRS; CDR2 reads YFSETQ. The length of the CDR3 is 14 residues. CDR3 protein: CASSLYGGDTEAFF.

The chain's CDR3 is CACPGLENTEAFF. This chain joins TRBV30 and TRBJ1-1; TCRdb calls TRBD1, which cannot be checked without DNA. The CDR3 loop spans 13 amino acids. Germline V gene sequence: CDR1 GTSNPN, CDR2 SVGIG (reference sequence).

The J gene is TRBJ1-1, the V gene TRBV12-3 or TRBV12-4. The CDR3 sequence is 15 residues long. This CDR3 is CASSRDIGRDTEAFF.

The CDR3 here is CSAWTASSYEQYF. The V call is TRBV20-1, the J call TRBJ2-7. The CDR3 contains 13 residues. Germline V gives CDR1 DFQATT, CDR2 SNEGSKA (reference sequence).